This is a list of T cell receptor beta chains from one sample in a study of blood T cell repertoires in COVID-19. Sequencing was performed with immunoSEQ multiplex PCR; in TCRdb, only in-frame clones are kept and a portion is missing. This sample has 250,000 or so clones, with 88% found just once. The source material was peripheral blood. These receptor sequences come from a woman in her 30s with COVID-19, enrolled during active disease. Both conserved end residues are part of each CDR3. Each record gives: D gene, V gene, clone size, J gene, CDR3 DNA, CDR3 protein. The D gene is left open where the match is weak. Clone size appears in some rows only: once, few, many, or a class for an expanded clone.

>TRBD1|TRBV6-6|-|TRBJ1-2
TGTGCCAGCAGTTACAGGGACAGGATTGGCTACACCTTC
CASSYRDRIGYTF
>TRBD1|TRBV4-3|-|TRBJ1-4
TGCGCCAGCAGCCCCGCCCCTACAGGGGCGGTTGAAAAACTGTTTTTT
CASSPAPTGAVEKLFF
>TRBD1|TRBV7-2|few|TRBJ1-2
TGTGCCAGCAGCTTAGGGGGGACAGGGGGCAAGCTCGGCTACACCTTC
CASSLGGTGGKLGYTF
>TRBD1|TRBV5-1|-|TRBJ2-1
TGCGCCAGCAGCTTGCGTGGGACAGGGAATGAGCAGTTCTTC
CASSLRGTGNEQFF
>-|TRBV12-3/TRBV12-4|-|TRBJ1-2
TGTGCCAGCAGTTCCACTTCCGGGGGCTACACCTTC
CASSSTSGGYTF
>TRBD1|TRBV6-5|-|TRBJ1-1
TGTGCCAGCAGTTACAGACAGGGTGGGGACACTGAAGCTTTCTTT
CASSYRQGGDTEAFF
>-|TRBV5-1|-|TRBJ2-3
TGCGCCAGCAGCTTGACTGTCACAGATACGCAGTATTTT
CASSLTVTDTQYF
>-|TRBV5-4|-|TRBJ1-6
TGTGCCAGCAGCGGGGGGTGGAATTCACCCCTCCACTTT
CASSGGWNSPLHF
>-|TRBV7-7|-|TRBJ2-5
TGTGCTAGCAGCCCCGGACAGCAAGAGACCCAGTACTTC
CASSPGQQETQYF
>-|TRBV7-9|-|TRBJ2-7
TGTGCCAGCAGCTTAGATGAAGGGGTAGTCTTGGTATACGAGCAGTACTTC
CASSLDEGVVLVYEQYF
>TRBD1|TRBV9|-|TRBJ2-2
TGTGCCAGCAGCATCTCAGGGGGCACGAACACCGGGGAGCTGTTTTTT
CASSISGGTNTGELFF
>-|TRBV19|-|TRBJ2-7
TGTGCCAGTAGTATACCCCCCGCGGGTTTCAACGAGCAGTACTTC
CASSIPPAGFNEQYF
>TRBD1|TRBV7-9|-|TRBJ2-1
TGTGCCAGCAGCCCCGGGACAGATTTCCTCATCAGCTCCTACAATGAGCAGTTCTTC
CASSPGTDFLISSYNEQFF
>TRBD2|TRBV7-9|-|TRBJ2-5
TGTGCCAGCAGCCCCGGGGGGTCACCACAAGAGACCCAGTACTTC
CASSPGGSPQETQYF
>TRBD2|TRBV4-3|-|TRBJ2-1
TGCGCCAGCAGCCCCCGACTAGCGACCAATGAGCAGTTCTTC
CASSPRLATNEQFF
>TRBD1|TRBV11-3|once|TRBJ1-2
TGTGCCAGCAGCCTTCCAGGGGGCTCGTCTAACTATGGCTACACCTTC
CASSLPGGSSNYGYTF
>TRBD1|TRBV9|once|TRBJ1-2
TGTGCCAGCAGTGCAGGGGGCCGATACTATGGCTACACCTTC
CASSAGGRYYGYTF
>-|TRBV28|few|TRBJ1-6
TGTGCCAGCAGTTTGACAGTCTTCAATTCACCCCTCCACTTT
CASSLTVFNSPLHF
>TRBD1|TRBV19|-|TRBJ1-3
TGTGCCAGTAGTATGGGACAGGGGGTAGCTGGAAACACCATATATTTT
CASSMGQGVAGNTIYF
>-|TRBV6-5|-|TRBJ2-3
TGTGCCAGTTCGGGACACTCAGAGGGAGATACGCAGTATTTT
CASSGHSEGDTQYF
>TRBD1|TRBV28|-|TRBJ2-2
TGTGCCAGCAGCCCCTCCTCCGACAGGGCTAACACCGGGGAGCTGTTTTTT
CASSPSSDRANTGELFF
>TRBD1|TRBV27|-|TRBJ1-2
TGTGCCAGCAGTAGGGACAGGGAAGACTATGGCTACACCTTC
CASSRDREDYGYTF
>-|TRBV7-2|-|TRBJ2-1
TGTGCCAGCAGGTTACCGGGGGTACCCTACAATGAGCAGTTCTTC
CASRLPGVPYNEQFF
>TRBD2|TRBV18|once|TRBJ2-5
TGTGCCAGCTCACCACCCCCTCACAGCGGGGGGGAGACCCAGTACTTC
CASSPPPHSGGETQYF
>TRBD1|TRBV24-1|-|TRBJ2-5
TGTGCCACCAGTGATTCGACCGGGACAGGGGTCGTGACCCAGTACTTC
CATSDSTGTGVVTQYF
>-|TRBV7-9|once|TRBJ1-6
TGTGCCAGCAGCTTAGTAGCCAGACTCGGAACAGGGTCGGGTTCACCCCTCCACTTT
CASSLVARLGTGSGSPLHF
>-|TRBV27|-|TRBJ1-2
TGTGCCAGCAGTGAATACGCGGAGAGAGGTGGCTACACCTTC
CASSEYAERGGYTF
>-|TRBV10-1|-|TRBJ1-2
TGCGCCAGCAGTCAGGACAGCTATGGCTACACCTTC
CASSQDSYGYTF
>TRBD1|TRBV5-4|-|TRBJ2-1
TGTGCCAGCTTCTCCGGGGACAGGGGACAGTGGGAGCAGTTCTTC
CASFSGDRGQWEQFF
>-|TRBV18|-|TRBJ1-2
TGTGCCAGCTCACCTCCGGGGGTTGGGGCACTCAACTATGGCTACACCTTC
CASSPPGVGALNYGYTF
>TRBD2|TRBV10-2|-|TRBJ2-7
TGCGCCAGCAGAGAAGCGGGGGGTTACTCCTACGAGCAGTACTTC
CASREAGGYSYEQYF
>-|TRBV2|-|TRBJ1-2
TGTGCCAGCAAGTCCACCCGGGGCTATGGCTACACCTTC
CASKSTRGYGYTF
>-|TRBV19|-|TRBJ1-2
TGTGCCAGTAGCAACCTGACGGCAGTGGAGAAGGCTAACTATGGCTACACCTTC
CASSNLTAVEKANYGYTF
>-|TRBV9|-|TRBJ2-2
TGTGCCAGCAGCGTGGGGCAGGGGTACACCGGGGAGCTGTTTTTT
CASSVGQGYTGELFF
>TRBD2|TRBV6-6|-|TRBJ2-5
TGTGCCAGCAGTTCCAGCGGGGGGGGTGAGACCCAGTACTTC
CASSSSGGGETQYF
>-|TRBV7-6|-|TRBJ2-1
TGTGCCAGCAGCTTATTTGGGGGAGGCGGGTCCTACAATGAGCAGTTCTTC
CASSLFGGGGSYNEQFF
>-|TRBV14|-|TRBJ2-5
TGTGCCAGCAGCCAAGATCATAAAGGGAGGGAGACCCAGTACTTC
CASSQDHKGRETQYF
>-|TRBV12-3/TRBV12-4|-|TRBJ2-2
TGTGCCAGCAGTTTTATCACCGGGGAGCTGTTTTTT
CASSFITGELFF
>TRBD2|TRBV7-2|-|TRBJ2-3
TGTGCCAGCAGGGAGCGGGGGGGCACAGATACGCAGTATTTT
CASRERGGTDTQYF
>TRBD1|TRBV7-2|-|TRBJ2-5
TGTGCCAGCAGCTTAGAAGGGGCAGGGGGCGAGAAGACCCAGTACTTC
CASSLEGAGGEKTQYF
>TRBD2|TRBV7-2|-|TRBJ2-1
TGTGCCAGCAGAGCGGGGACCTACAATGAGCAGTTCTTC
CASRAGTYNEQFF
>TRBD2|TRBV3-1/TRBV3-2|once|TRBJ2-3
TGTGCCAGCAGCCAACGGACTAGCGGGGGCCGGGATACGCAGTATTTT
CASSQRTSGGRDTQYF
>-|TRBV28|-|TRBJ1-3
TGTGCCAGCAGTTTATGGGGCTCTTCTGGAAACACCATATATTTT
CASSLWGSSGNTIYF
>-|TRBV5-1|-|TRBJ2-2
TGCGCCAGCAGCTCGACCGGGGGAGGCACCGGGGAGCTGTTTTTT
CASSSTGGGTGELFF
>TRBD1|TRBV12-3/TRBV12-4|-|TRBJ1-2
TGTGCCAGCAGTTTAGACAGGGGGTATGGCTACACCTTC
CASSLDRGYGYTF
>-|TRBV6-5|-|TRBJ1-4
TGTGCCAGCAGTTCCGTGGGGGGAAATGAAAAACTGTTTTTT
CASSSVGGNEKLFF
>TRBD1|TRBV15|-|TRBJ2-3
TGTGCCACCAGCGGACAGGGGGTTTCTTCTAGCACAGATACGCAGTATTTT
CATSGQGVSSSTDTQYF
>TRBD1|TRBV5-4|-|TRBJ1-1
TGTGCCAGCTCGACAGGGGGCACTGAAGCTTTCTTT
CASSTGGTEAFF
>TRBD1|TRBV4-2|-|TRBJ2-7
TGTGCCAGCAGCCAAGATCCTGGACAGGGGGCCTACGAGCAGTACTTC
CASSQDPGQGAYEQYF
>-|TRBV28|-|TRBJ1-6
TGTGCCAGCAAGGGGGACGCCAATTCACCCCTCCACTTT
CASKGDANSPLHF
>-|TRBV6-1|-|TRBJ2-7
TGTGCCAGCAGTGAAGGAGTGACATCGACCATCTACGAGCAGTACTTC
CASSEGVTSTIYEQYF
>-|TRBV11-1|-|TRBJ1-1
TGTGCCAGCAACCCCCCAGTGGGGACACCCTTGGAAGCTTTCTTT
CASNPPVGTPLEAFF
>TRBD1|TRBV4-3|-|TRBJ2-7
TGCGCCAGCAGCCTTGGGACAGGGGGGGACTACGAGCAGTACTTC
CASSLGTGGDYEQYF
>-|TRBV11-2|-|TRBJ1-1
TGTGCCAGCAGCTTAGCCGCATGGGCGGAAGCTTTCTTT
CASSLAAWAEAFF
>-|TRBV4-3|-|TRBJ2-3
TGCGCCAGCAGCCAAGAACCCCAGCGTCGGACAGATACGCAGTATTTT
CASSQEPQRRTDTQYF